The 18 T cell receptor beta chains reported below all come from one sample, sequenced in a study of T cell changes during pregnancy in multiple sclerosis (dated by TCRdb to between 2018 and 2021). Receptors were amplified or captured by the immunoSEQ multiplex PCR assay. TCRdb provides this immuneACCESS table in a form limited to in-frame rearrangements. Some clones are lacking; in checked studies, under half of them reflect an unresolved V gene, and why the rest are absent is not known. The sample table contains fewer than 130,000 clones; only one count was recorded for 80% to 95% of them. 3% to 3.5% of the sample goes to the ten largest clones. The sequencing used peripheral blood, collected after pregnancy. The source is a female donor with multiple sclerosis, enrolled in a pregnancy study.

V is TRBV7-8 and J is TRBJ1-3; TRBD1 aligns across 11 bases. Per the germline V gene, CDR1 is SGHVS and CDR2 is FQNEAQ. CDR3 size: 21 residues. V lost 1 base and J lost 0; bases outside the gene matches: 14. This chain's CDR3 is CASSLGAGGTGGYFSGNTIYF. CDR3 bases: TGTGCCAGCAGCTTAGGAGCGGGTGGGACAGGGGGTTACTTCTCTGGAAACACCATATATTTT.

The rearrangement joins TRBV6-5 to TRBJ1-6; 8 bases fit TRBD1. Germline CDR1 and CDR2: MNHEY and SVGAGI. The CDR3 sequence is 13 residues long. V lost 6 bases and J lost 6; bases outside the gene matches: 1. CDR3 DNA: TGTGCCAGCAGCACAGGGGGTAATTCACCCCTCCACTTT. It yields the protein CASSTGGNSPLHF.

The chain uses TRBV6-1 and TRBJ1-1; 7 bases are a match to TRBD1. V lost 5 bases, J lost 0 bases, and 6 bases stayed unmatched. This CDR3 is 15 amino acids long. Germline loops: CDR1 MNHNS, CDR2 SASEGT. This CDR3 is CASSQGETMNTEAFF. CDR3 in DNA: TGTGCCAGCAGTCAGGGGGAAACTATGAACACTGAAGCTTTCTTT.

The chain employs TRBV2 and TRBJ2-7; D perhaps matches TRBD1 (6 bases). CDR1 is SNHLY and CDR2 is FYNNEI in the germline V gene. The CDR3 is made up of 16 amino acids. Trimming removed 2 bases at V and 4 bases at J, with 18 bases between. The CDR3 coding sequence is TGTGCCAGCAGTGAACCCCCCCAGGGGAACGAATACGAGCAGTACTTC. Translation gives CASSEPPQGNEYEQYF.

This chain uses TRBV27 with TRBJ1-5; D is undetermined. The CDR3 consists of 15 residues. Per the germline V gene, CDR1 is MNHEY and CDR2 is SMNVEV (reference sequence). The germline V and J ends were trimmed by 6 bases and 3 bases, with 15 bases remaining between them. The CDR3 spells CASSKTPFPNQPQHF. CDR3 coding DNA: TGTGCCAGCAGCAAGACACCGTTCCCCAATCAGCCCCAGCATTTT.

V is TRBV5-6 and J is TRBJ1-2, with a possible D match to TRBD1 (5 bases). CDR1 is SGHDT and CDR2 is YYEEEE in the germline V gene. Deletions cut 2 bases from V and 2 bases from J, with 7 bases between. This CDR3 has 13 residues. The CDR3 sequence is CASSFGANYGYTF. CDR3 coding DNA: TGTGCCAGCAGCTTTGGGGCGAACTATGGCTACACCTTC.

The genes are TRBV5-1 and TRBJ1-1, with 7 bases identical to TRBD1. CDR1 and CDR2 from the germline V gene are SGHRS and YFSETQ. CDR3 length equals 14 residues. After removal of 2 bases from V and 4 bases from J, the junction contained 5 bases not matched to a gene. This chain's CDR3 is CASSLTGALTEAFF. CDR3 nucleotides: TGCGCCAGCAGCTTAACAGGGGCCCTCACTGAAGCTTTCTTT. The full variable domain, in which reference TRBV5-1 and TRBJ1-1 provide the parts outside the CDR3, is KAGVTQTPRYLIKTRGQQVTLSCSPISGHRSVSWYQQTPGQGLQFLFEYFSETQRNKGNFPGRFSGRQFSNSRSEMNVSTLELGDSALYLCASSLTGALTEAFFGQGTRLTVV.

Written as DNA, the CDR3 is TGTGCCAGCAGTGACACCCCCGGGACTACAGATACGCAGTATTTT. Amino acids: CASSDTPGTTDTQYF. V is TRBV6-4 and J is TRBJ2-3; tentative D call: TRBD2 (6 bases). Trimming stripped 2 bases from V and 3 bases from J, with 12 bases between. Germline values: CDR1 MRHNA, CDR2 SNTAGT. This CDR3 spans 15 amino acids.

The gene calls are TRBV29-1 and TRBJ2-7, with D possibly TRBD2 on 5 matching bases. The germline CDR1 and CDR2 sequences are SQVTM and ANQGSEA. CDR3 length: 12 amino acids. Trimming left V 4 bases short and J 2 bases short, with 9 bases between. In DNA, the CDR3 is TGCAGCGTTGGCAGCGGAACCTACGAGCAGTACTTC. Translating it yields CSVGSGTYEQYF.

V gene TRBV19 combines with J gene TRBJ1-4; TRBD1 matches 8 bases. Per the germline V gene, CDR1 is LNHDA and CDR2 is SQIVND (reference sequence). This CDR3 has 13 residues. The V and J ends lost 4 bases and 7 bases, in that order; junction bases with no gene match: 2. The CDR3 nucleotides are TGTGCCAGTAGTAGACAGGGGTCTGAAAAACTGTTTTTT. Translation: CASSRQGSEKLFF. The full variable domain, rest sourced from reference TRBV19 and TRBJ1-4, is DGGITQSPKYLFRKEGQNVTLSCEQNLNHDAMYWYRQDPGQGLRLIYYSQIVNDFQKGDIAEGYSVSREKKESFPLTVTSAQKNPTAFYLCASSRQGSEKLFFGSGTQLSVL.

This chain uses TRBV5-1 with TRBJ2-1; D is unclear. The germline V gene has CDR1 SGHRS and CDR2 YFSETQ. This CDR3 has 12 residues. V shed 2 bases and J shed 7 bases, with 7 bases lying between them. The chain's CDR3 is CASSFELNEQFF. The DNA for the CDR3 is TGCGCCAGCAGCTTTGAACTAAATGAGCAGTTCTTC. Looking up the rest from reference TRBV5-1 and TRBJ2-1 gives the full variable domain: KAGVTQTPRYLIKTRGQQVTLSCSPISGHRSVSWYQQTPGQGLQFLFEYFSETQRNKGNFPGRFSGRQFSNSRSEMNVSTLELGDSALYLCASSFELNEQFFGPGTRLTVL.

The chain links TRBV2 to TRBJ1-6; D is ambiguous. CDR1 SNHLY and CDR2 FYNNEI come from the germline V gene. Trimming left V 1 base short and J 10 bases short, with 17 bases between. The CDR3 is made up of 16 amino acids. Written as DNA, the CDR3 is TGTGCCAGCAGTGAAGTCAAATGGGCAGAGACCTCACCCCTCCACTTT. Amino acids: CASSEVKWAETSPLHF.

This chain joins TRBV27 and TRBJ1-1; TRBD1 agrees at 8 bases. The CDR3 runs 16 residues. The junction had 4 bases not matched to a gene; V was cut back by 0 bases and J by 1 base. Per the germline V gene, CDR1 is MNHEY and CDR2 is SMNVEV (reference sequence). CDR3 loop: CASSLSPGTGNTEAFF. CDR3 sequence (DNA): TGTGCCAGCAGTTTATCACCCGGGACAGGGAACACTGAAGCTTTCTTT.

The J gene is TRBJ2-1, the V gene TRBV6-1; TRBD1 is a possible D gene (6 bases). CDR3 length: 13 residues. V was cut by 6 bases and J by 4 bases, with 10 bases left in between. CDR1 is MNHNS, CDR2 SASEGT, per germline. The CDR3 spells CASRGASYNEQFF. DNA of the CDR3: TGTGCCAGCAGGGGGGCCTCTTACAATGAGCAGTTCTTC.

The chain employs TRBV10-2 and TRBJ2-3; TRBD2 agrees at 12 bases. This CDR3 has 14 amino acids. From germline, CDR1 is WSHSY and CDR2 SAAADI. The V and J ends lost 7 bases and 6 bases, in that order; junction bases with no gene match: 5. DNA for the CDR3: TGCGCCAGCACTCCAACTAGCGGGGGGGATACGCAGTATTTT. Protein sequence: CASTPTSGGDTQYF.

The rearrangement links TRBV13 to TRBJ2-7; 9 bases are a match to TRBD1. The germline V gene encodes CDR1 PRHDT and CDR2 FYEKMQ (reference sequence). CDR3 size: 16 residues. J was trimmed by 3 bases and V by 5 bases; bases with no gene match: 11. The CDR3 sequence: CASSPTDRGVFYEQYF. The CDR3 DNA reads TGTGCCAGCAGCCCTACGGACAGGGGAGTGTTCTACGAGCAGTACTTC.

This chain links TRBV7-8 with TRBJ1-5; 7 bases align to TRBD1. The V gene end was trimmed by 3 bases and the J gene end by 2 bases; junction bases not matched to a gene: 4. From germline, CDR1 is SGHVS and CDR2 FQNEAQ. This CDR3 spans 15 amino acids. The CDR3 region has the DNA TGTGCCAGCAGCTTGACAGGGATGGGCAATCAGCCCCAGCATTTT. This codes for CASSLTGMGNQPQHF.

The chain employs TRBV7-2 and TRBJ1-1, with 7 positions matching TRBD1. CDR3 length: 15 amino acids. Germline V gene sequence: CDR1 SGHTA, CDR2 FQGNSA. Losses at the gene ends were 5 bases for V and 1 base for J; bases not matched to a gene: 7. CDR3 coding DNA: TGTGCCAGCAGCGCACGAGGACAGGCGAACACTGAAGCTTTCTTT. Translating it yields CASSARGQANTEAFF. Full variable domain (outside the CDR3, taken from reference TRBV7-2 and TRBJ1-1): GAGVSQSPSNKVTEKGKDVELRCDPISGHTALYWYRQSLGQGLEFLIYFQGNSAPDKSGLPSDRFSAERTGGSVSTLTIQRTQQEDSAVYLCASSARGQANTEAFFGQGTRLTVV.